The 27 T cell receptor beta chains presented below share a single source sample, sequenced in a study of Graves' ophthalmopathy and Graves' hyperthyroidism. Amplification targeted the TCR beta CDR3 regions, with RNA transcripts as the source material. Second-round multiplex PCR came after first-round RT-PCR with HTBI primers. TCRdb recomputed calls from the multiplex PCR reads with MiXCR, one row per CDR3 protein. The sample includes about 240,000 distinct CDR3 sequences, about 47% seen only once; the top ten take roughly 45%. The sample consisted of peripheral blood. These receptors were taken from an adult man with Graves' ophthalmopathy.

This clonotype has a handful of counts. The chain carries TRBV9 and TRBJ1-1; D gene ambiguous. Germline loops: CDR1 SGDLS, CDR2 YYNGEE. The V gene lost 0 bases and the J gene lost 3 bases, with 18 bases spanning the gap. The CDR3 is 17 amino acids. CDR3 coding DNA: TGTGCCAGCAGCGTAGCTCTCAGTCTGAGCGGTGACACTGAAGCTTTCTTT. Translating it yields CASSVALSLSGDTEAFF.

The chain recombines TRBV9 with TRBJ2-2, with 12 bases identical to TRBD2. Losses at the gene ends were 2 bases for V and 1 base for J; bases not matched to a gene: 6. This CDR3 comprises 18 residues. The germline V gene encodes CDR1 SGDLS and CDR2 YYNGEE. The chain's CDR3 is CASSVLGLAGKNTGELFF. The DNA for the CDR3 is TGTGCCAGCAGCGTCCTTGGACTAGCGGGAAAGAACACCGGGGAGCTGTTTTTT.

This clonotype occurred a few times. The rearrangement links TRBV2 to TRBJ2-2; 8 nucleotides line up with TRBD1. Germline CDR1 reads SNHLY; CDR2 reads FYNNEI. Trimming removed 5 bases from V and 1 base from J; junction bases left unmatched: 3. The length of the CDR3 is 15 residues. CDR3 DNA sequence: TGTGCCAGCAGTAGACAGGGGTGGAACACCGGGGAGCTGTTTTTT. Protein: CASSRQGWNTGELFF.

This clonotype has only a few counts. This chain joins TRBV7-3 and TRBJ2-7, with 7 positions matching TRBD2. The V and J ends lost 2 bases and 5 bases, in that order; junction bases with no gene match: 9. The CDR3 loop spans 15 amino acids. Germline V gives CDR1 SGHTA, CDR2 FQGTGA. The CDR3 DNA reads TGTGCCAGCAGCTTAGGGTTGACTAGCAGGGACGAGCAGTACTTC. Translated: CASSLGLTSRDEQYF.

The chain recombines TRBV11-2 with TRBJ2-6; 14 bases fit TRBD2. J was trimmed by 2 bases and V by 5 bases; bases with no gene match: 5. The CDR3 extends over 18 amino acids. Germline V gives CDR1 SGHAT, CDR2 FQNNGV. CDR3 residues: CASSLTSGGAPGANVLTF. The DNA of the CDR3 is TGTGCCAGCAGCCTGACTAGCGGGGGGGCCCCTGGGGCCAACGTCCTGACTTTC.

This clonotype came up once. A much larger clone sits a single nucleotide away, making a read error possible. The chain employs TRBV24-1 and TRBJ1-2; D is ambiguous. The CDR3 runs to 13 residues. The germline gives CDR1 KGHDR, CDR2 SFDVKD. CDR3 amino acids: CDTSEARNYGYTF. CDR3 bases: TGTGACACCTCCGAGGCCAGGAACTATGGCTACACCTTC.

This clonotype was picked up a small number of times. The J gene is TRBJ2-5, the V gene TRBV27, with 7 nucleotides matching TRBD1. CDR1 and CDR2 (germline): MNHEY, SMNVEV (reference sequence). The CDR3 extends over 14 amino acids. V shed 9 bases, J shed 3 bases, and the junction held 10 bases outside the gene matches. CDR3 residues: CASSKSTGEETQYF. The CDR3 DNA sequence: TGTGCCAGTTCAAAATCTACAGGGGAAGAGACCCAGTACTTC.

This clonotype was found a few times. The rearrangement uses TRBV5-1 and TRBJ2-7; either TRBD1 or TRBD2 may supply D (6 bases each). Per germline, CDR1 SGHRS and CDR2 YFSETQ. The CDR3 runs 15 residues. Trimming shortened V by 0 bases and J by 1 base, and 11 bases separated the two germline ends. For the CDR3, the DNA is TGCGCCAGCAGCTTGGCCGCGGGACAATCCTACGAGCAGTACTTC. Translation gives CASSLAAGQSYEQYF.

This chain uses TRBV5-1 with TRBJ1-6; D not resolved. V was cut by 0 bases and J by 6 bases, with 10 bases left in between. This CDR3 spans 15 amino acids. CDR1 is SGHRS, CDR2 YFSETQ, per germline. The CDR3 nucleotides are TGCGCCAGCAGCTTGGCCATGGACCCTAATTCACCCCTCCACTTT. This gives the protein CASSLAMDPNSPLHF.

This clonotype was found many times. CDR3 sequence: CATSESGDEQYF. CDR3 bases: TGTGCCACCAGTGAATCGGGGGACGAGCAGTACTTC. The rearrangement uses TRBV24-1 and TRBJ2-7; tentatively, D is TRBD2 (6 bases). Looked up from germline, CDR1 is KGHDR and CDR2 is SFDVKD. The length of the CDR3 is 12 residues. V dropped 4 bases and J dropped 5 bases, with 8 bases sitting between them.

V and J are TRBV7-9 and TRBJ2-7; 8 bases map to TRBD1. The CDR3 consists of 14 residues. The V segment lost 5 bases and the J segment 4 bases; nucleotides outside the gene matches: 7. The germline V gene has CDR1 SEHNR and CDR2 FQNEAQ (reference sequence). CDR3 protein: CASSPTGVRYEQYF. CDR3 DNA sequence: TGTGCCAGCAGCCCGACAGGGGTTCGGTACGAGCAGTACTTC.

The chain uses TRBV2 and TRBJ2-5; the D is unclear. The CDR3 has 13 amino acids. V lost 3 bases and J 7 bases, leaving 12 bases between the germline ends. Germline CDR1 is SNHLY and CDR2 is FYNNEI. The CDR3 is CASSDHVPGTQYF. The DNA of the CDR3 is TGTGCCAGCAGTGACCATGTGCCGGGGACCCAGTACTTC.

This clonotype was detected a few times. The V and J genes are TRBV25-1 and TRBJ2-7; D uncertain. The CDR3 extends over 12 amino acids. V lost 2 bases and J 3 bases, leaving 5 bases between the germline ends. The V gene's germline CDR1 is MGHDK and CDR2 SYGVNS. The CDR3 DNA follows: TGTGCCAGCAGTGAACTAGTCTACGAGCAGTACTTC. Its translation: CASSELVYEQYF.

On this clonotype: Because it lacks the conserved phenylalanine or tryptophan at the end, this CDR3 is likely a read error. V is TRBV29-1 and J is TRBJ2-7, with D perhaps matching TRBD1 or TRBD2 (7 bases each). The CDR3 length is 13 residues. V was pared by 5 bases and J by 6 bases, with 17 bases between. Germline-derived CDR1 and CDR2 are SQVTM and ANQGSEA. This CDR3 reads CSVWGQSGGEQYL. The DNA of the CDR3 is TGCAGCGTTTGGGGACAGTCGGGAGGCGAGCAGTACCTC.

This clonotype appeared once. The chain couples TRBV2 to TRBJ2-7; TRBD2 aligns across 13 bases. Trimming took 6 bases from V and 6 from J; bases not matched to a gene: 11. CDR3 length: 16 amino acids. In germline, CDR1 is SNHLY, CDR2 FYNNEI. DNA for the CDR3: TGTGCCAGCAGCCGTGGACTAGCGGGAGCGGAGGGCGAGCAGTACTTC. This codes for CASSRGLAGAEGEQYF.

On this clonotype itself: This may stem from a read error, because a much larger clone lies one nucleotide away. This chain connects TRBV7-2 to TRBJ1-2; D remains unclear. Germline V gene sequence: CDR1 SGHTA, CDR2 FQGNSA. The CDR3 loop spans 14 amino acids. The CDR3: CASSEGLANYGCTF. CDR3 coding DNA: TGTGCCAGCAGTGAAGGGTTGGCGAACTATGGCTGCACCTTC.

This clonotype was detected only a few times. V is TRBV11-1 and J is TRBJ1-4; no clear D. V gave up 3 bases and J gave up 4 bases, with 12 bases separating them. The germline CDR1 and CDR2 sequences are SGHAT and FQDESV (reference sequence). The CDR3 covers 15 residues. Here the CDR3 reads CASSFRRAGNEKLFF. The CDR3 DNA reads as TGTGCCAGCAGCTTTCGTCGTGCGGGTAATGAAAAACTGTTTTTT.

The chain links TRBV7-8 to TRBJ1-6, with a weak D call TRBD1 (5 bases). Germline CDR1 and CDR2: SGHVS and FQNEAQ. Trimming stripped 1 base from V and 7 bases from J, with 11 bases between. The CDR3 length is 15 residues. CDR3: CASSLVGAGNSPLHF. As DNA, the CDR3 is TGTGCCAGCAGCTTAGTTGGAGCAGGGAATTCACCCCTCCACTTT.

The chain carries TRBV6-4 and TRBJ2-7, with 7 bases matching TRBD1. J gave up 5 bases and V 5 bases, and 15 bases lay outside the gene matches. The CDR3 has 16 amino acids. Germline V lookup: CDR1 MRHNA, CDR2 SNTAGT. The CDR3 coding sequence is TGTGCCAGCAGTCCGGACGCGGCGACAGGGATGGACGAGCAGTACTTC. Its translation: CASSPDAATGMDEQYF.

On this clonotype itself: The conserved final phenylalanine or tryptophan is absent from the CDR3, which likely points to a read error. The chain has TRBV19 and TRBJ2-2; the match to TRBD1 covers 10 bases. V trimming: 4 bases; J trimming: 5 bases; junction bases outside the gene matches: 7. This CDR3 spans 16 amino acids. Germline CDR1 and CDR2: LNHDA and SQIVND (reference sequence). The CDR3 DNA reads TGTGCCAGTAGTAAACGACAGGGGGCAGGAACCGGGGAGCTGTTTTCT. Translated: CASSKRQGAGTGELFS.

DNA for the CDR3: TGCGCCAGCAGCCAAGTCATTCGGCAGGAAACTAACTATGGCTACACCTTC. This translates into CASSQVIRQETNYGYTF. The chain combines TRBV4-1 with TRBJ1-2; D is ambiguous. In germline, CDR1 is MGHRA, CDR2 YSYEKL. The CDR3 length is 17 residues. V was clipped by 1 base and J by 0 bases, with 15 bases between them.

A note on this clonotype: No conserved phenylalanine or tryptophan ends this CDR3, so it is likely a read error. The DNA of the CDR3 is TGTGCCAGTAGTAGAGGGGACAGGAACACCGGGGAGCTGTTTTTA. Its protein is CASSRGDRNTGELFL. The V gene is TRBV7-6, the J gene TRBJ2-2; the match to TRBD1 covers 7 bases. Germline CDR1 and CDR2: SGHVS and FNYEAQ. The length of the CDR3 is 15 residues. V lost 9 bases and J lost 1; bases outside the gene matches: 8.

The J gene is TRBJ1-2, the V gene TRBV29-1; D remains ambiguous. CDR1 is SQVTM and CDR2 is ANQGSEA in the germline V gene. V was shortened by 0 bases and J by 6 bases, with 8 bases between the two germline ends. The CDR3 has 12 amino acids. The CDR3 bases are TGCAGCGTTGAAGATCGGTATGATGGCTACACCTTC. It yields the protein CSVEDRYDGYTF.

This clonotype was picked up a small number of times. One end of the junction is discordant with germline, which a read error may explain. Here the CDR3 reads CASSLGPDGQGGGYTF. In DNA form, the CDR3 reads TGCGCCAGCAGCTTGGGCCCGGACGGACAGGGCGGTGGCTACACCTTC. This chain uses TRBV5-8 with TRBJ1-2, with 8 bases identical to TRBD1. Germline V gene lookup returns CDR1 SGHTS and CDR2 YDEGEE. This CDR3 has 16 residues.

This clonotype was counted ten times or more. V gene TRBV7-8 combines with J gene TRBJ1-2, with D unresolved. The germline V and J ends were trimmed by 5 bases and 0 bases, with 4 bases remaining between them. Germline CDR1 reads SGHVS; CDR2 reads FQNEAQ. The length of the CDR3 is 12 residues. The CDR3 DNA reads TGTGCCAGCAGCCCATCTAACTATGGCTACACCTTC. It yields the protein CASSPSNYGYTF.

The CDR3 nucleotides read TGTGCCAGCAGCTTAGTTCGGGGGGGCCGTCAAGAGACCCAGTACTTC. It translates to CASSLVRGGRQETQYF. The J gene is TRBJ2-5, the V gene TRBV11-2, with 8 bases aligning to TRBD2. Germline lookup yields CDR1 SGHAT and CDR2 FQNNGV. The junction had 6 bases not matched to a gene; V was cut back by 1 base and J by 2 bases. The CDR3 loop spans 16 amino acids.

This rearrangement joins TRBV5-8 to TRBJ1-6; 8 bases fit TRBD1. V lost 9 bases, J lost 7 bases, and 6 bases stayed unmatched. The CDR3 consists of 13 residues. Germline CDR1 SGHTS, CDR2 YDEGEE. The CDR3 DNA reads TGTGCCACCAATCGGACAGGGAATTCACCCCTCCACTTT. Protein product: CATNRTGNSPLHF.